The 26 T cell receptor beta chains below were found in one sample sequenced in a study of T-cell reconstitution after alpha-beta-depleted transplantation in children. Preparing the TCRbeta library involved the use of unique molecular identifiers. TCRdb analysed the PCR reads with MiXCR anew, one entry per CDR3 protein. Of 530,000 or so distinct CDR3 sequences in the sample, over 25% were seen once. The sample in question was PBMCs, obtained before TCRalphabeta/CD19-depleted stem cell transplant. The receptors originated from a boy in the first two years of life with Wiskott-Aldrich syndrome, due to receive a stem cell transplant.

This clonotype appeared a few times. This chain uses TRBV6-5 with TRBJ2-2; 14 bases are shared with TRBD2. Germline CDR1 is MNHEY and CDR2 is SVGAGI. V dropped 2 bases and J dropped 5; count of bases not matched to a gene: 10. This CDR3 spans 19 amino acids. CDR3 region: CASSYRPGTSGRGTGELFF. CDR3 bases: TGTGCCAGCAGTTACCGTCCCGGGACTAGCGGGAGAGGTACCGGGGAGCTGTTTTTT.

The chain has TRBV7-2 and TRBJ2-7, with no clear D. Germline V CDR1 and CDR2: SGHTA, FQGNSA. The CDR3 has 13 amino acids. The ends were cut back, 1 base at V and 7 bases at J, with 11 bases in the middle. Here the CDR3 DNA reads TGTGCCAGCAGCTTAGAGGATTTTAATGAGCAGTACTTC. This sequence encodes CASSLEDFNEQYF. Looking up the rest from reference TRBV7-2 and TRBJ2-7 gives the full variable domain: GAGVSQSPSNKVTEKGKDVELRCDPISGHTALYWYRQSLGQGLEFLIYFQGNSAPDKSGLPSDRFSAERTGGSVSTLTIQRTQQEDSAVYLCASSLEDFNEQYFGPGTRLTVT.

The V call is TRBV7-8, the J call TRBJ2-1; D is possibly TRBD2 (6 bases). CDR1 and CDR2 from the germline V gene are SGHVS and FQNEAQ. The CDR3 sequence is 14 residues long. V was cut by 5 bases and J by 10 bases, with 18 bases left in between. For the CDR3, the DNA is TGTGCCAGCAGCAGAGTGGATCGGGGGAACGAGCAGTTCTTC. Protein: CASSRVDRGNEQFF.

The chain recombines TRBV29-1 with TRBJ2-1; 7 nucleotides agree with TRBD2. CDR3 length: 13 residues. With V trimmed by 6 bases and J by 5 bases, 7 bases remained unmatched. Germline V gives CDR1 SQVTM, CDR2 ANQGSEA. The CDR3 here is CSVPGLGDNEQFF. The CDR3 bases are TGCAGCGTGCCCGGACTAGGGGACAATGAGCAGTTCTTC.

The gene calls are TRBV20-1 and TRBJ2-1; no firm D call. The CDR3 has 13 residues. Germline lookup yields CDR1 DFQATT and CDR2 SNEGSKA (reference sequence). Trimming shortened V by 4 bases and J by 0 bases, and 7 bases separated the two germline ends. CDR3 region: CSANPSSYNEQFF. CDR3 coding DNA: TGCAGTGCTAATCCTAGCTCCTACAATGAGCAGTTCTTC.

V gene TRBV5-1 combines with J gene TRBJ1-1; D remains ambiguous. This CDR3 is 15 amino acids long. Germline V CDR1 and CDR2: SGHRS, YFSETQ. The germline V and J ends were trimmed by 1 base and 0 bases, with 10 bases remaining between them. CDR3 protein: CASSLSGSLNTEAFF. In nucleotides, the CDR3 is TGCGCCAGCAGCTTGAGCGGCAGCCTGAACACTGAAGCTTTCTTT.

DNA of the CDR3: TGTGCCAGTAGTTCCAACCGCGGACTAGCGGGGAACAATGAGCAGTTCTTC. Its protein product is CASSSNRGLAGNNEQFF. V is TRBV19 and J is TRBJ2-1, with 12 positions matching TRBD2. V gave up 5 bases and J gave up 5 bases; unmatched junction bases: 10. Germline V lookup: CDR1 LNHDA, CDR2 SQIVND (reference sequence). The CDR3 extends over 17 amino acids.

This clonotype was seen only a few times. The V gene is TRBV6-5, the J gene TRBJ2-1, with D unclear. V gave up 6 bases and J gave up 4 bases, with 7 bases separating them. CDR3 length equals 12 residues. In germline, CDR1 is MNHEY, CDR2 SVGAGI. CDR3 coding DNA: TGTGCCAGCAGATCCCAATACAATGAGCAGTTCTTC. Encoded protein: CASRSQYNEQFF.

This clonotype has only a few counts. CDR3 coding DNA: TGTGCCAGCTCACCATTTCAAAGGGAGACAGATACGCAGTATTTT. This encodes CASSPFQRETDTQYF. The rearrangement links TRBV18 to TRBJ2-3; D may be TRBD2 (5 bases). The CDR3 has 15 amino acids. V was clipped by 2 bases and J by 3 bases, with 12 bases between them. CDR1 is KGHSH and CDR2 is LQKENI in the germline V gene.

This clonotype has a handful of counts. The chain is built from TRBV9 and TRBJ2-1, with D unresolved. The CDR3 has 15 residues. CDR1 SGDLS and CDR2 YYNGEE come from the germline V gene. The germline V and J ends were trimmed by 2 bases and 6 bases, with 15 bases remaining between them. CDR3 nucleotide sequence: TGTGCCAGCAGCGTGGCTGGCGGCAGAGGCAATGAGCAGTTCTTC. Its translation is CASSVAGGRGNEQFF.

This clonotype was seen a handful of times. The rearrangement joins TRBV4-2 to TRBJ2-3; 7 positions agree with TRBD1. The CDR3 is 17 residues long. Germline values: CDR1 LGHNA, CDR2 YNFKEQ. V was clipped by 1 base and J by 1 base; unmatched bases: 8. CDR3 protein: CASSQAFNRGGTDTQYF. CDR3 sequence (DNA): TGTGCCAGCAGCCAAGCTTTCAACAGGGGTGGCACAGATACGCAGTATTTT.

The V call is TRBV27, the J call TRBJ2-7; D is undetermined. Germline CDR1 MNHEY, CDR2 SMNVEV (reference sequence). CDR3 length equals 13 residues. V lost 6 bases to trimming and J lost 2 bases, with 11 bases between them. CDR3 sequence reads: CASSPTMTYEQYF. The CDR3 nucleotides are TGTGCCAGCAGCCCGACCATGACCTACGAGCAGTACTTC.

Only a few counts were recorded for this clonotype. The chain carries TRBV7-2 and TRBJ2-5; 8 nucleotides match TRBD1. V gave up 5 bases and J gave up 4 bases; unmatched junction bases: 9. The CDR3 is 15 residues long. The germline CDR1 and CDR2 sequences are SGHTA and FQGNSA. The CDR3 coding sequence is TGTGCCAGCAGCACTCGGACAGGGAAAACAGAGACCCAGTACTTC. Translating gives CASSTRTGKTETQYF.

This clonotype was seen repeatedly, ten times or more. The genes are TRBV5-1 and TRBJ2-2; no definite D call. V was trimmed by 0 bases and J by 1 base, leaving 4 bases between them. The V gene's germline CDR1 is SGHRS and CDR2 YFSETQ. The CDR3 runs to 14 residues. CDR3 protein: CASSLDGNTGELFF. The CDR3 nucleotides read TGCGCCAGCAGCTTGGACGGGAACACCGGGGAGCTGTTTTTT.

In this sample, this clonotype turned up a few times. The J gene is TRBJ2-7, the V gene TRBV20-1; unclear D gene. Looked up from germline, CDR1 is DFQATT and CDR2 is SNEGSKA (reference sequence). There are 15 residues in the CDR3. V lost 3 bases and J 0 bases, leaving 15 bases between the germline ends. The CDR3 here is CSASPHALPSYEQYF. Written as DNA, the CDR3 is TGCAGTGCTAGCCCACACGCTTTACCCTCCTACGAGCAGTACTTC.

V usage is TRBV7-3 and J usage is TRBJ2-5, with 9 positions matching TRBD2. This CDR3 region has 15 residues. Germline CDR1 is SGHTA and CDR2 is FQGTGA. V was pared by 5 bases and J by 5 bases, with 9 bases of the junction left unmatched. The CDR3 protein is CASSGLAGPRETQYF. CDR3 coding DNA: TGTGCCAGCAGCGGTCTAGCGGGGCCCCGGGAGACCCAGTACTTC.

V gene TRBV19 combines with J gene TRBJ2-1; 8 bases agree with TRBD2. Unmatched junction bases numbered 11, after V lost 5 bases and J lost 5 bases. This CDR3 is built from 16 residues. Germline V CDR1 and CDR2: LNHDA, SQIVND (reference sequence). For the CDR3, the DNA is TGTGCCAGTAGTGTCCGAAAGCGGGAGTCGGACAATGAGCAGTTCTTC. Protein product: CASSVRKRESDNEQFF. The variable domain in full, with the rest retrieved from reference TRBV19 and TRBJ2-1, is DGGITQSPKYLFRKEGQNVTLSCEQNLNHDAMYWYRQDPGQGLRLIYYSQIVNDFQKGDIAEGYSVSREKKESFPLTVTSAQKNPTAFYLCASSVRKRESDNEQFFGPGTRLTVL.

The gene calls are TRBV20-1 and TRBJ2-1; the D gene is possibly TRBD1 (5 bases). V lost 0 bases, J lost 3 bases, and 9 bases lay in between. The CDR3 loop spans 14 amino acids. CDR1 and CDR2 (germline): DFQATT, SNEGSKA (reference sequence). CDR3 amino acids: CSARDAGFYNEQFF. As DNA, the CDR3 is TGCAGTGCTAGAGATGCAGGGTTCTACAATGAGCAGTTCTTC.

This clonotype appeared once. Here the CDR3 reads CASSQDFRGGVSYEQYF. For the CDR3, the DNA is TGCGCCAGCAGCCAAGATTTCCGAGGGGGCGTCTCTTACGAGCAGTACTTC. This chain uses TRBV4-1 with TRBJ2-7; 7 bases are shared with TRBD1. Germline V gene lookup returns CDR1 MGHRA and CDR2 YSYEKL. The CDR3 totals 17 residues. The V and J ends lost 0 bases and 4 bases, in that order; junction bases with no gene match: 12.

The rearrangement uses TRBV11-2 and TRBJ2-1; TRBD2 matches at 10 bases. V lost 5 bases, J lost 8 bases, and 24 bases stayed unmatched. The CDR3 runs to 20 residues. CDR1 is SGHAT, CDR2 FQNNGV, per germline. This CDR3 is CASSRRGRQGRSGRYDEQFF. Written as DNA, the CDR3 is TGTGCCAGCAGCCGGCGGGGGCGACAGGGGCGTAGCGGGAGGTACGATGAGCAGTTCTTC.

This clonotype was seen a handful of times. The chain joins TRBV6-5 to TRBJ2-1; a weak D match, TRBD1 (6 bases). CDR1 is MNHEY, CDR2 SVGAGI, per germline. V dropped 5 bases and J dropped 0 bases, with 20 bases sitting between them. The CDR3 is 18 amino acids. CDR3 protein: CASSIEQGVSFSYNEQFF. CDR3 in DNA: TGTGCCAGCAGTATCGAACAGGGAGTCTCCTTCTCCTACAATGAGCAGTTCTTC.

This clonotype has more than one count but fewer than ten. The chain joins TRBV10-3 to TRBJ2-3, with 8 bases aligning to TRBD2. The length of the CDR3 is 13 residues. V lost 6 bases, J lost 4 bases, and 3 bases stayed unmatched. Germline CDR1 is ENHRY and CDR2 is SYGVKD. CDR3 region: CAISGRAPDTQYF. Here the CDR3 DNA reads TGTGCCATCAGCGGGAGGGCCCCAGATACGCAGTATTTT.

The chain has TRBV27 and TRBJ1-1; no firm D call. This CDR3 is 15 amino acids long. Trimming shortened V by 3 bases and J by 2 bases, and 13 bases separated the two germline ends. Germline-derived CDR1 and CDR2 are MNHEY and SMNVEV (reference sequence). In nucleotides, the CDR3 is TGTGCCAGCAGTTTTGGTGGCGCAAGTAACACTGAAGCTTTCTTT. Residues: CASSFGGASNTEAFF.

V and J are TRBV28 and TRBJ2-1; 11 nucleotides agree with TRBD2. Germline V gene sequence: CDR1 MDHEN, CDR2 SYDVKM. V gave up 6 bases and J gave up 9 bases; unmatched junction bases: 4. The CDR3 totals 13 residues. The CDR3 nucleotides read TGTGCCAGCAGACTAGCGGGAGAGGGTGAGCAGTTCTTC. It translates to CASRLAGEGEQFF.

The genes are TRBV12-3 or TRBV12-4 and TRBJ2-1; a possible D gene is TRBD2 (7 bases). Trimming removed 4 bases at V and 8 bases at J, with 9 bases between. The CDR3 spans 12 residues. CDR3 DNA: TGTGCCAGCAGTTCGCGGGGGCATGAGCAGTTCTTC. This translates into CASSSRGHEQFF.

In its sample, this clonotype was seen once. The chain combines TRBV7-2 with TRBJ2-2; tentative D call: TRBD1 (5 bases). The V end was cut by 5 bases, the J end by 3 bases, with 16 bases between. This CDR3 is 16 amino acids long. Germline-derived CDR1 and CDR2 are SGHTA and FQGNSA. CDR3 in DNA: TGTGCCAGCAGCAAAAGGGGTTATGGGGACACCGGGGAGCTGTTTTTT. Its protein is CASSKRGYGDTGELFF. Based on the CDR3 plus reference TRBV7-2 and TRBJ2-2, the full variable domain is GAGVSQSPSNKVTEKGKDVELRCDPISGHTALYWYRQSLGQGLEFLIYFQGNSAPDKSGLPSDRFSAERTGGSVSTLTIQRTQQEDSAVYLCASSKRGYGDTGELFFGEGSRLTVL.